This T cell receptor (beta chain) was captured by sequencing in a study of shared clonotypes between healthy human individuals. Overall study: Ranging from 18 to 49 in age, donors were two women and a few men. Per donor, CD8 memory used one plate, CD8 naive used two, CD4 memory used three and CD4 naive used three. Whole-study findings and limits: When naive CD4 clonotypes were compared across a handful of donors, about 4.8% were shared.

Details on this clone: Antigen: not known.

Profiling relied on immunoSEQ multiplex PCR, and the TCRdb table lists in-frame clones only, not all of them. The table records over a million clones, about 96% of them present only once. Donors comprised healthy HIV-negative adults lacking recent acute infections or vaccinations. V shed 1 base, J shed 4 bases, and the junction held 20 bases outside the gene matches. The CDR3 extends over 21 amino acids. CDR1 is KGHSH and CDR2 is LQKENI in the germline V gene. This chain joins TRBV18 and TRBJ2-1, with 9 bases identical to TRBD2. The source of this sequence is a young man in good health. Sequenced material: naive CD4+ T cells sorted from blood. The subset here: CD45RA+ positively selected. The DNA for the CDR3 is TGTGCCAGCTCACCACTTCCCCCCTCAGCGGGAGGTCCCCGTCCGTACAATGAGCAGTTCTTC. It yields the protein CASSPLPPSAGGPRPYNEQFF.